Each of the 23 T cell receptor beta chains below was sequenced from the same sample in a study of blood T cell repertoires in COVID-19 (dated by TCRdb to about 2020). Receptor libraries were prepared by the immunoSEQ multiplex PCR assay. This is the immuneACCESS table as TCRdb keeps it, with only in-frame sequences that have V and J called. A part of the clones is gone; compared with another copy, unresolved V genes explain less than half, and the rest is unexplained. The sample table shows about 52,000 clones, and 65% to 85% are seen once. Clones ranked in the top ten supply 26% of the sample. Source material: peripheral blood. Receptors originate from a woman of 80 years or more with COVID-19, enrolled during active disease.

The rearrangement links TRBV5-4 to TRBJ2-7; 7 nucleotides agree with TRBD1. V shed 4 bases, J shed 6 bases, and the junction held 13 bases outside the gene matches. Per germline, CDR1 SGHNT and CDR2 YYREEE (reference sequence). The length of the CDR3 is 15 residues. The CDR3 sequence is CASSKSGQRLGEQYF. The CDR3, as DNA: TGTGCCAGCAGCAAGTCGGGACAGAGGCTGGGCGAGCAGTACTTC.

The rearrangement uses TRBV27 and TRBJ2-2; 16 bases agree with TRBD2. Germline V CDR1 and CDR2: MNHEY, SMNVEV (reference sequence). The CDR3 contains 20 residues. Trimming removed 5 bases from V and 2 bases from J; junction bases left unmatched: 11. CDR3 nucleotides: TGTGCCAGCAGTCACACCGGGACTAGCGGGAGGGTCGGAAACACCGGGGAGCTGTTTTTT. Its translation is CASSHTGTSGRVGNTGELFF.

The CDR3 here is CASSLGQNSNQPQHF. CDR3 DNA: TGTGCCAGCAGCTTAGGGCAGAATAGCAATCAGCCCCAGCATTTT. The rearrangement uses TRBV7-2 and TRBJ1-5; D call uncertain. Looked up from germline, CDR1 is SGHTA and CDR2 is FQGNSA. Trimming pared 1 base from V and 0 bases from J, leaving 7 bases between. The CDR3 length is 15 residues. The full variable domain, its missing parts supplied by reference TRBV7-2 and TRBJ1-5, is GAGVSQSPSNKVTEKGKDVELRCDPISGHTALYWYRQSLGQGLEFLIYFQGNSAPDKSGLPSDRFSAERTGGSVSTLTIQRTQQEDSAVYLCASSLGQNSNQPQHFGDGTRLSIL.

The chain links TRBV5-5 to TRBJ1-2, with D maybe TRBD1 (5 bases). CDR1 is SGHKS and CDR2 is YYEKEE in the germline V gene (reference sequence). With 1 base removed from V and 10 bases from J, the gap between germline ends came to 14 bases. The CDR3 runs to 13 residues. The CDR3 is CASSLPGSEVYTF. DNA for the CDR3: TGTGCCAGCAGCTTGCCAGGGTCTGAGGTCTACACCTTC.

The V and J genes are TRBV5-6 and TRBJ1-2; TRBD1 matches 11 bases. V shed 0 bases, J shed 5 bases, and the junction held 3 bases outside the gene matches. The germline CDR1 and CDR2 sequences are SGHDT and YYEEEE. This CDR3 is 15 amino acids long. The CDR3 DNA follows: TGTGCCAGCAGCTTGGCCGGGGACAGGGGGTATGGCTACACCTTC. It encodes CASSLAGDRGYGYTF.

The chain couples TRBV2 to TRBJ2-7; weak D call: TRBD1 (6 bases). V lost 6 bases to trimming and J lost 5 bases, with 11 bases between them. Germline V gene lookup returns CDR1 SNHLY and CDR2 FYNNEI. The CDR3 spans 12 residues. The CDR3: CASRGDTDEQYF. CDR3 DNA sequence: TGTGCCAGCAGGGGGGACACCGACGAGCAGTACTTC.

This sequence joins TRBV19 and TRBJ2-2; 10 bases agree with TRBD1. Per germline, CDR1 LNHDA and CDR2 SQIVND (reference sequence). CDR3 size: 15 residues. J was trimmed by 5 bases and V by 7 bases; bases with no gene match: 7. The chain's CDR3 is CASKSGTGVTGELFF. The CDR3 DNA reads TGTGCCAGTAAATCCGGGACAGGGGTTACCGGGGAGCTGTTTTTT.

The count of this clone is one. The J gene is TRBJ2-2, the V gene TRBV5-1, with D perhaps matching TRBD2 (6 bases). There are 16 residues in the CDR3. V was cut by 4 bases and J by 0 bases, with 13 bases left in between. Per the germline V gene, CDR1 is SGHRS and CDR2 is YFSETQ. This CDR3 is CASSGIAASNTGELFF. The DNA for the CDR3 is TGCGCCAGCAGCGGGATAGCGGCCTCGAACACCGGGGAGCTGTTTTTT.

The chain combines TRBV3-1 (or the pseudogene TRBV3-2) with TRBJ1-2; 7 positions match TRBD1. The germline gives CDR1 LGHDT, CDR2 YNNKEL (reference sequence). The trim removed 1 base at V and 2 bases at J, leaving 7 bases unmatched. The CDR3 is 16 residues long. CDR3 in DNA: TGTGCCAGCAGCCAAGCCAGGGGGACTCCGAACTATGGCTACACCTTC. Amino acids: CASSQARGTPNYGYTF.

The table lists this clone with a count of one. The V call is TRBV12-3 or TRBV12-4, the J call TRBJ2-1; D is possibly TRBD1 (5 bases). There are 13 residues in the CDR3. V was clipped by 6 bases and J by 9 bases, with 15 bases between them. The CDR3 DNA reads TGTGCCAGCAGCCCCCAGGGTTTCGGTGAGCAGTTCTTC. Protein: CASSPQGFGEQFF.

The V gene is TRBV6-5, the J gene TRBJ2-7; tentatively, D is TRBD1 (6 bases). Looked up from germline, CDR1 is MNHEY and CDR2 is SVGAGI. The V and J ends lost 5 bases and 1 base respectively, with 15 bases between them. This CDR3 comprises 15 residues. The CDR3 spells CASSTQAGVSYEQYF. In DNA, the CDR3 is TGTGCCAGCAGTACCCAGGCAGGGGTGTCCTACGAGCAGTACTTC.

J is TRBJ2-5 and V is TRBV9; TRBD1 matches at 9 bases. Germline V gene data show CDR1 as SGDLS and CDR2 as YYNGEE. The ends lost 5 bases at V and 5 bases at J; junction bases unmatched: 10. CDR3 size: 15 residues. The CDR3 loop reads CASSSTGGRRETQYF. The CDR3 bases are TGTGCCAGCAGTTCCACAGGGGGCCGTAGGGAGACCCAGTACTTC.

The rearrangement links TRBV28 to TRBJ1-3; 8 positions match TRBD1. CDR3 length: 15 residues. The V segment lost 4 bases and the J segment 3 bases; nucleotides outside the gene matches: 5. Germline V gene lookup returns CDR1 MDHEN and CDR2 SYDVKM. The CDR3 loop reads CASSSPTGGGNTIYF. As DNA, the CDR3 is TGTGCCAGCAGTTCCCCAACAGGGGGTGGAAACACCATATATTTT. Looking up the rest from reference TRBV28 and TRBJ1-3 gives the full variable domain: DVKVTQSSRYLVKRTGEKVFLECVQDMDHENMFWYRQDPGLGLRLIYFSYDVKMKEKGDIPEGYSVSREKKERFSLILESASTNQTSMYLCASSSPTGGGNTIYFGEGSWLTVV.

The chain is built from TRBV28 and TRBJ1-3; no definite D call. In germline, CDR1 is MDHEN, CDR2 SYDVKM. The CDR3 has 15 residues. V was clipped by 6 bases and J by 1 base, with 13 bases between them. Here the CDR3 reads CASRTDGPSGNTIYF. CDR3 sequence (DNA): TGTGCCAGCAGAACCGATGGCCCGTCTGGAAACACCATATATTTT.

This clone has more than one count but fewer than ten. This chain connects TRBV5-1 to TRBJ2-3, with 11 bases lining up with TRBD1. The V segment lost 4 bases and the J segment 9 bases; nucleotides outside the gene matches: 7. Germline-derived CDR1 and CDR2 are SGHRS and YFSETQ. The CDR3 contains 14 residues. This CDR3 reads CASSRGQGAYTQYF. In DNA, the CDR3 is TGCGCCAGCAGCCGTGGACAGGGGGCTTACACGCAGTATTTT.

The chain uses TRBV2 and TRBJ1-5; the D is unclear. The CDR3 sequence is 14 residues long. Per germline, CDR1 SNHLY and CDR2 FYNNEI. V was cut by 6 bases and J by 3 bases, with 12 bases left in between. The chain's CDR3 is CASSPDGINQPQHF. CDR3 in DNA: TGTGCCAGCAGCCCCGACGGGATCAATCAGCCCCAGCATTTT.

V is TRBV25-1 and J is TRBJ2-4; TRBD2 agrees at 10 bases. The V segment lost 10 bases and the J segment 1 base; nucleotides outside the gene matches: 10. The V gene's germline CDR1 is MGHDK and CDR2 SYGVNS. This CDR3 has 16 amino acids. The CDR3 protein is CATSGGLLMAKNIQYF. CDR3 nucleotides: TGTGCCACTAGCGGGGGCCTTTTAATGGCCAAAAACATTCAGTACTTC.

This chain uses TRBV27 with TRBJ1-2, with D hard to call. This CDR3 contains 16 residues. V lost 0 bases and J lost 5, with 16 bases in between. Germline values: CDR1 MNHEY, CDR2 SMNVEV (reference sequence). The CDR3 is CASSLSMAASPYGYTF. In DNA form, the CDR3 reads TGTGCCAGCAGTTTATCGATGGCGGCCTCTCCTTATGGCTACACCTTC.

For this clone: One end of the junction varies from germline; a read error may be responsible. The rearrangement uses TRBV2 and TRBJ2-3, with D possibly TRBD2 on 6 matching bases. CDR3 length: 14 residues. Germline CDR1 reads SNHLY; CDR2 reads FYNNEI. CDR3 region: CASSEDGRREPQDF. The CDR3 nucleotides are TGTGCCAGCAGTGAAGACGGGCGGAGGGAGCCCCAGGATTTT.

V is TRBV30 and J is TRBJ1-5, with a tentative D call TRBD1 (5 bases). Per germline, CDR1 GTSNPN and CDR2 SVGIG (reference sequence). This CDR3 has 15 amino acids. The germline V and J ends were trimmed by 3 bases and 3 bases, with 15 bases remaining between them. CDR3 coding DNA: TGTGCCTGGAGCCGGCCTGAAGGGGTCAATCAGCCCCAGCATTTT. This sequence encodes CAWSRPEGVNQPQHF.

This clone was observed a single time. This CDR3 reads CASSVVAGGNYNEQFF. The CDR3 DNA is TGTGCCAGCAGCGTTGTAGCGGGAGGGAATTACAATGAGCAGTTCTTC. V is TRBV9 and J is TRBJ2-1, with TRBD2 matching 11 bases. The CDR3 has 16 residues. After removal of 2 bases from V and 4 bases from J, the junction contained 5 bases not matched to a gene. Germline CDR1 is SGDLS and CDR2 is YYNGEE. Supplemented by reference TRBV9 and TRBJ2-1, the full variable domain reads DSGVTQTPKHLITATGQRVTLRCSPRSGDLSVYWYQQSLDQGLQFLIQYYNGEERAKGNILERFSAQQFPDLHSELNLSSLELGDSALYFCASSVVAGGNYNEQFFGPGTRLTVL.

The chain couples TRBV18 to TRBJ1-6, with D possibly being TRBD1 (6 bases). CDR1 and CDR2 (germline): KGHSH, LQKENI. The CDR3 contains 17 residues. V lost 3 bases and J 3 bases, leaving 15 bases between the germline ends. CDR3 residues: CASSPLDRMLYNSPLHF. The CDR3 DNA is TGTGCCAGCTCACCCCTGGACAGAATGCTCTATAATTCACCCCTCCACTTT.

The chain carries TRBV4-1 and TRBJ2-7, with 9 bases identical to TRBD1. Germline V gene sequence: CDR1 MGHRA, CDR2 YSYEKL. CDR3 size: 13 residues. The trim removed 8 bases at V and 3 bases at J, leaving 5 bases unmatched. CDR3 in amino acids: CASSRDRDYEQYF. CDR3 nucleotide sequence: TGCGCCAGCTCGCGGGACAGGGACTACGAGCAGTACTTC.